A single sample gave rise to the 32 T cell receptor beta chains below, sequenced in a study of T-cell memory formation after mild COVID-19. TCRdb called the 5' RACE reads again in MiXCR, with one record for every CDR3 protein. Among about 470,000 distinct CDR3 sequences listed, 25% were seen once. Sample: PBMCs or a T cell subset sorted from them (not recorded which). The receptors shown here come from an adult woman who had mild COVID-19 (a few samples of this study predate the infection). Cell type and time point are not known.

The chain combines TRBV9 with TRBJ2-3, with 10 positions matching TRBD2. This CDR3 spans 18 amino acids. V trimming: 4 bases; J trimming: 5 bases; junction bases outside the gene matches: 16. The V gene's germline CDR1 is SGDLS and CDR2 YYNGEE. Here the CDR3 reads CASSFDLTSGIGGDTQYF. The DNA of the CDR3 is TGTGCCAGCAGCTTCGACCTCACTAGCGGGATAGGTGGAGATACGCAGTATTTT.

The rearrangement uses TRBV5-1 and TRBJ2-7; a weak D match, TRBD2 (6 bases). The CDR3 has 14 residues. Germline V gives CDR1 SGHRS, CDR2 YFSETQ. V was pared by 3 bases and J by 2 bases, with 12 bases between. This CDR3 reads CASSSRDWTYEQYF. The CDR3 DNA sequence: TGCGCCAGCAGCTCCCGGGACTGGACCTACGAGCAGTACTTC.

The V gene is TRBV10-2, the J gene TRBJ2-1; the match to TRBD2 covers 10 bases. CDR1 WSHSY and CDR2 SAAADI come from the germline V gene. After removal of 8 bases from V and 7 bases from J, the junction contained 11 bases not matched to a gene. The CDR3 totals 15 residues. The DNA for the CDR3 is TGCGCCAGCGGGGAATTAGCGGGGGGACGTAATGAGCAGTTCTTC. It specifies CASGELAGGRNEQFF.

This clonotype has only a few counts. The chain carries TRBV7-9 and TRBJ1-1, with D possibly TRBD1 on 6 matching bases. Looked up from germline, CDR1 is SEHNR and CDR2 is FQNEAQ (reference sequence). The CDR3 contains 13 residues. Deletions cut 3 bases from V and 7 bases from J, with 12 bases between. CDR3 in amino acids: CASSLINRVEAFF. CDR3 coding DNA: TGTGCCAGCAGCTTGATCAACAGGGTTGAAGCTTTCTTT.

This rearrangement joins TRBV2 to TRBJ2-1; a possible D gene is TRBD2 (7 bases). V lost 7 bases and J lost 2, with 12 bases in between. The CDR3 consists of 14 residues. Germline loops: CDR1 SNHLY, CDR2 FYNNEI. CDR3 region: CASIGEGAYNEQFF. Here the CDR3 DNA reads TGTGCCAGCATAGGGGAGGGGGCCTACAATGAGCAGTTCTTC.

This clonotype occurred once. The V gene is TRBV12-3 or TRBV12-4, the J gene TRBJ1-1, with no clear D. Trimming removed 1 base at V and 6 bases at J, with 12 bases between. The CDR3 consists of 14 residues. This chain's CDR3 is CASSLEVLSAEAFF. In DNA form, the CDR3 reads TGTGCCAGCAGTTTAGAAGTCCTATCTGCTGAAGCTTTCTTT.

The chain employs TRBV19 and TRBJ2-1; 7 nucleotides align to TRBD1. V lost 2 bases, J lost 10 bases, and 14 bases stayed unmatched. The CDR3 has 16 amino acids. Germline V lookup: CDR1 LNHDA, CDR2 SQIVND (reference sequence). The CDR3 region has the DNA TGTGCCAGTAGTATAAGGGACCTAAACAGGGGTCAGGAGCAGTTCTTC. It specifies CASSIRDLNRGQEQFF.

This chain links TRBV20-1 with TRBJ2-7, with D perhaps matching TRBD2 (5 bases). Germline V CDR1 and CDR2: DFQATT, SNEGSKA (reference sequence). CDR3 length: 15 amino acids. V lost 0 bases and J lost 0, with 12 bases in between. The chain's CDR3 is CSARDEGLSSYEQYF. For the CDR3, the DNA is TGCAGTGCTAGAGATGAGGGCCTCAGCTCCTACGAGCAGTACTTC.

This clonotype occurred a few times. The junction departs from the called germline gene at one end, perhaps through a read error. The rearrangement joins TRBV12-3 or TRBV12-4 to TRBJ2-5, with 7 bases lining up with TRBD2. There are 18 residues in the CDR3. The CDR3 sequence: CASSFIAGLPHPQDTQYF. The CDR3, as DNA: TGTGCCAGCAGTTTTATAGCGGGCCTCCCTCACCCTCAAGACACCCAGTACTTC.

This clonotype was found a few times. The chain joins TRBV20-1 to TRBJ2-2; 7 bases are shared with TRBD2. V dropped 6 bases and J dropped 6; count of bases not matched to a gene: 7. This CDR3 comprises 13 residues. CDR1 DFQATT and CDR2 SNEGSKA come from the germline V gene (reference sequence). The CDR3 DNA follows: TGCAGTGCCGCACAGCGGGAAGCCGGGGAGCTGTTTTTT. Amino acids: CSAAQREAGELFF.

The sample holds a few counts of this clonotype. The chain carries TRBV12-3 or TRBV12-4 and TRBJ2-6; TRBD2 is a possible D gene (6 bases). There are 18 residues in the CDR3. V was trimmed by 6 bases and J by 0 bases, leaving 18 bases between them. The CDR3, as DNA: TGTGCCAGCAGCCTCCGGGACTCCGGACACTCTGGGGCCAACGTCCTGACTTTC. This codes for CASSLRDSGHSGANVLTF.

In its sample, this clonotype was seen many times. The V gene is TRBV5-8, the J gene TRBJ1-5; D perhaps matches TRBD1 (5 bases). Trimming cost V 0 bases and J 7 bases, with 14 bases left between them. The CDR3 has 15 amino acids. The germline V gene has CDR1 SGHTS and CDR2 YDEGEE. The CDR3 reads CASSLAGAAGQPQHF. In DNA, the CDR3 is TGTGCCAGCAGCTTGGCCGGGGCAGCCGGACAGCCCCAGCATTTT.

The rearrangement links TRBV7-9 to TRBJ2-3; D possibly matches TRBD1 or TRBD2 (5 bases each). V dropped 5 bases and J dropped 0 bases, with 15 bases sitting between them. This CDR3 region has 16 residues. Germline CDR1 SEHNR, CDR2 FQNEAQ (reference sequence). The DNA for the CDR3 is TGTGCCAGCAGCCGTGGAGAGGGGTCTAGCACAGATACGCAGTATTTT. Protein product: CASSRGEGSSTDTQYF.

The rearrangement links TRBV20-1 to TRBJ2-5; TRBD1 aligns across 7 bases. CDR1 is DFQATT and CDR2 is SNEGSKA in the germline V gene (reference sequence). The CDR3 consists of 13 residues. With V trimmed by 2 bases and J by 5 bases, 5 bases remained unmatched. The DNA for the CDR3 is TGCAGTGCTAGAAGGGGGCATGTGGAGACCCAGTACTTC. Its translation: CSARRGHVETQYF.

The genes are TRBV2 and TRBJ2-5; D is undetermined. The CDR3 has 15 residues. Trimming took 1 base from V and 5 from J, leaving 14 bases between them. The germline V gene has CDR1 SNHLY and CDR2 FYNNEI. The CDR3, as DNA: TGTGCCAGCAGTGAAGAGGCGGTACGGCTGGAGACCCAGTACTTC. Its translation is CASSEEAVRLETQYF.

The rearrangement joins TRBV12-3 or TRBV12-4 to TRBJ2-1; the match to TRBD2 covers 8 bases. Trimming at V came to 7 bases and at J to 4 bases, leaving 6 bases not matched to a gene. CDR3 length: 14 residues. The chain's CDR3 is CASTRSGKYNEQFF. In DNA form, the CDR3 reads TGTGCCAGCACCCGTAGCGGGAAGTACAATGAGCAGTTCTTC.

The V and J genes are TRBV3-1 and TRBJ2-7, with D tentatively TRBD2 (6 bases). CDR1 is LGHDT, CDR2 YNNKEL, per germline (reference sequence). Trimming took 8 bases from V and 4 from J, leaving 9 bases between them. The CDR3 covers 11 residues. The CDR3 sequence: CASGSGYEQYF. The CDR3, as DNA: TGTGCCAGCGGGAGCGGGTACGAGCAGTACTTC.

This clonotype turned up a few times. The gene calls are TRBV5-5 and TRBJ1-2; a weak D match, TRBD1 (5 bases). In germline, CDR1 is SGHKS, CDR2 YYEKEE (reference sequence). Trimming stripped 3 bases from V and 5 bases from J, with 23 bases between. This CDR3 region has 17 residues. The CDR3 DNA sequence: TGTGCCAGCAGCTCTGGGGACGGCGTAGAGGTTTTATATGGCTACACCTTC. Protein product: CASSSGDGVEVLYGYTF.

The chain's CDR3 is CSVQRQGSYTF. In DNA, the CDR3 is TGCAGCGTCCAAAGACAGGGGAGCTACACCTTC. The rearrangement joins TRBV29-1 to TRBJ1-2, with TRBD1 matching over 8 bases. Trimming took 6 bases from V and 9 from J; bases not matched to a gene: 6. From germline, CDR1 is SQVTM and CDR2 ANQGSEA. The CDR3 spans 11 residues.

This clonotype was counted a few times. The gene calls are TRBV30 and TRBJ1-2; D not certain. V lost 4 bases, J lost 0 bases, and 9 bases lay in between. The germline CDR1 and CDR2 sequences are GTSNPN and SVGIG (reference sequence). The CDR3 has 13 residues. The CDR3 reads CAWIRAANYGYTF. As DNA, the CDR3 is TGTGCCTGGATACGGGCCGCTAACTATGGCTACACCTTC. The whole variable domain, filled in from reference TRBV30 and TRBJ1-2, reads SQTIHQWPATLVQPVGSPLSLECTVEGTSNPNLYWYRQAAGRGLQLLFYSVGIGQISSEVPQNLSASRPQDRQFILSSKKLLLSDSGFYLCAWIRAANYGYTFGSGTRLTVV.

This clonotype turned up a few times. V is TRBV12-3 or TRBV12-4 and J is TRBJ2-3; TRBD2 agrees at 10 bases. The CDR3 is 15 amino acids. The V and J ends lost 6 bases and 1 base, in that order; junction bases with no gene match: 4. The CDR3 protein is CASSIAGGRTDTQYF. The CDR3 DNA is TGTGCCAGCAGCATAGCGGGGGGCCGCACAGATACGCAGTATTTT.

The V gene is TRBV5-5, the J gene TRBJ2-2; D is unresolved. Germline assignment: CDR1 SGHKS and CDR2 YYEKEE (reference sequence). This CDR3 is built from 16 residues. Trimming took off 2 bases at V and 0 bases at J, with 11 bases between the two ends. The CDR3 is CASSFGQTPNTGELFF. Written as DNA, the CDR3 is TGTGCCAGCAGCTTTGGTCAAACACCGAACACCGGGGAGCTGTTTTTT.

The chain joins TRBV5-1 to TRBJ2-1; no firm D call. The germline V gene has CDR1 SGHRS and CDR2 YFSETQ. The CDR3 contains 15 residues. V lost 0 bases and J lost 3, with 10 bases in between. This CDR3 reads CASSLASTLYNEQFF. In nucleotides, the CDR3 is TGCGCCAGCAGCTTGGCCAGTACCCTCTACAATGAGCAGTTCTTC.

This chain uses TRBV13 with TRBJ1-1; no clear D gene. The germline gives CDR1 PRHDT, CDR2 FYEKMQ (reference sequence). This CDR3 contains 14 residues. Deletions cut 8 bases from V and 1 base from J, with 14 bases between. DNA for the CDR3: TGTGCCAGCTTACTCACCGGCGGGAACACTGAAGCTTTCTTT. It encodes CASLLTGGNTEAFF.

The V call is TRBV4-1, the J call TRBJ2-1; maybe TRBD2 (6 bases). Looked up from germline, CDR1 is MGHRA and CDR2 is YSYEKL. The ends were cut back, 1 base at V and 7 bases at J, with 14 bases in the middle. CDR3 length: 15 amino acids. Written as DNA, the CDR3 is TGCGCCAGCAGCCAAGTGGCGGGGCCACTGAATGAGCAGTTCTTC. This gives the protein CASSQVAGPLNEQFF.

The J gene is TRBJ2-5, the V gene TRBV12-3 or TRBV12-4; D gene uncertain. V lost 2 bases and J 3 bases, leaving 7 bases between the germline ends. This CDR3 has 13 amino acids. The CDR3 DNA is TGTGCCAGCAGTTTATTGGGGAAAGAGACCCAGTACTTC. This translates into CASSLLGKETQYF.

The rearrangement joins TRBV7-8 to TRBJ2-7, with 9 bases aligning to TRBD1. This CDR3 region has 17 residues. V lost 1 base and J lost 7; bases outside the gene matches: 14. Germline CDR1 is SGHVS and CDR2 is FQNEAQ. CDR3 region: CASSLGGARTGVGEQYF. In DNA form, the CDR3 reads TGTGCCAGCAGCTTAGGGGGTGCCCGGACAGGGGTCGGGGAGCAGTACTTC. Drawing the rest from reference TRBV7-8 and TRBJ2-7, the complete variable domain is GAGVSQSPRYKVAKRGQDVALRCDPISGHVSLFWYQQALGQGPEFLTYFQNEAQLDKSGLPSDRFFAERPEGSVSTLKIQRTQQEDSAVYLCASSLGGARTGVGEQYFGPGTRLTVT.

This clonotype was recorded only once. The J gene is TRBJ2-3, the V gene TRBV5-1, with D perhaps TRBD2 (7 bases). CDR3 length: 17 residues. Germline CDR1 and CDR2: SGHRS and YFSETQ. Trimming pared 0 bases from V and 2 bases from J, leaving 16 bases between. CDR3 sequence reads: CASSLATGGGVTDTQYF. The CDR3 DNA reads TGCGCCAGCAGCTTGGCCACCGGAGGGGGGGTCACAGATACGCAGTATTTT. The variable domain in full, completed from reference TRBV5-1 and TRBJ2-3, reads KAGVTQTPRYLIKTRGQQVTLSCSPISGHRSVSWYQQTPGQGLQFLFEYFSETQRNKGNFPGRFSGRQFSNSRSEMNVSTLELGDSALYLCASSLATGGGVTDTQYFGPGTRLTVL.

In this sample, this clonotype turned up a few times. The V call is TRBV4-2, the J call TRBJ1-2, with 11 nucleotides matching TRBD1. The CDR3 runs 17 residues. Germline assignment: CDR1 LGHNA and CDR2 YNFKEQ. The V segment lost 3 bases and the J segment 4 bases; nucleotides outside the gene matches: 10. CDR3 sequence (DNA): TGTGCCAGCAGCCATTCCGGACAGGGGGCACGGGGCTATGGCTACACCTTC. As protein: CASSHSGQGARGYGYTF.

The chain recombines TRBV11-3 with TRBJ2-4, with D perhaps being TRBD1 or TRBD2 (5 bases each). The V and J ends lost 5 bases and 3 bases respectively, with 17 bases between them. Germline values: CDR1 SGHNT, CDR2 YENEEA. The CDR3 runs 16 residues. CDR3 bases: TGTGCCAGCAGCCCCCGGGGCCGAGCTTTCAAAAACATTCAGTACTTC. It specifies CASSPRGRAFKNIQYF.

The chain uses TRBV4-3 and TRBJ2-1; D possibly corresponds to TRBD1 (5 bases). Germline V gene data show CDR1 as LGHNA and CDR2 as YSLEER. CDR3 length: 16 residues. V gave up 1 base and J gave up 5 bases, with 15 bases separating them. CDR3: CASSQGQGRAHNEQFF. The CDR3 DNA sequence: TGCGCCAGCAGCCAAGGCCAGGGAAGGGCCCACAATGAGCAGTTCTTC.

The V and J genes are TRBV7-9 and TRBJ2-5; TRBD2 agrees at 10 bases. The CDR3 runs to 15 residues. V lost 5 bases and J lost 3; bases outside the gene matches: 6. Germline V lookup: CDR1 SEHNR, CDR2 FQNEAQ (reference sequence). CDR3 sequence (DNA): TGTGCCAGCAGCACCGGGACTAGCGAGAAAGAGACCCAGTACTTC. It codes for CASSTGTSEKETQYF.